This TCR beta chain came from a study of blood T cell repertoires in COVID-19. Study context: Sources were T cells, B-cell-depleted T cells, or PBMCs; the material itself was cDNA or gDNA.

The method was immunoSEQ multiplex PCR; TCRdb's version includes in-frame clones alone and lacks a portion of them. The top ten hold 4.1% of the sample, which has approximately 230,000 clones, 80% to 90% seen once. Those enrolled, adults aged roughly 18 to 100 years, came from 20 to 25 US areas. Two negative PCRs, clearance, or symptom resolution were required of recovered Cohort 3 donors. Germline assignment: CDR1 SGHRS and CDR2 YFSETQ. The CDR3 covers 13 residues. The V and J ends lost 4 bases and 5 bases respectively, with 10 bases between them. The source of this sequence is a woman in her twenties or thirties who had recovered from COVID-19. The chain employs TRBV5-1 and TRBJ2-1; D is possibly TRBD2 (6 bases). The sequenced sample was PBMCs or T cells enriched from blood (not recorded which). CDR3 residues: CASSPGVDNEQFF. For the CDR3, the DNA is TGCGCCAGCAGCCCGGGGGTAGACAATGAGCAGTTCTTC.